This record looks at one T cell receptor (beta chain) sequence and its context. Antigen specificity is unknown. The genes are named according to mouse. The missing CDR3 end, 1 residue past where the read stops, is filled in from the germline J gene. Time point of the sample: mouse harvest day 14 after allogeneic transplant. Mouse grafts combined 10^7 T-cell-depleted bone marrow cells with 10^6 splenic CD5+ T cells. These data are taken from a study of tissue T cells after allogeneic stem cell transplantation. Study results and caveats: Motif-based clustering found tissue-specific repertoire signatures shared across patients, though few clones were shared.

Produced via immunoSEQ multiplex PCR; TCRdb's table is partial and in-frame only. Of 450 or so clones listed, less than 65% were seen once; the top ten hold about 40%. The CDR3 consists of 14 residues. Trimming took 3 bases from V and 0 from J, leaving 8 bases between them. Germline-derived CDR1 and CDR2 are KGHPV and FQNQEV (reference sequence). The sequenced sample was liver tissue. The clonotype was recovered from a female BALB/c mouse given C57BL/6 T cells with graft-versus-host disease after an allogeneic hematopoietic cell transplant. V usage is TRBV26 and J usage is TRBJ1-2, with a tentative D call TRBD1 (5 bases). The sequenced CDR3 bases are TGTGCCAGCAGTCTAGGACAAGCAAACTCCGACTACACC. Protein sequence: CASSLGQANSDYT. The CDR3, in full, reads CASSLGQANSDYTF. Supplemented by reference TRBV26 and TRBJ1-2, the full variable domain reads NSKVIQTPRYLVKGQGQKAKMRCIPEKGHPVVFWYQQNKNNEFKFLINFQNQEVLQQIDMTEKRFSAECPSNSPCSLEIQSSEAGDSALYLCASSLGQANSDYTFGSGTRLLVI.